The entry that follows covers one T cell receptor (beta chain) sequence. Its specificity is not known. In making TCR beta libraries, quantitative 5'-RACE with molecular barcodes was used. Each CDR3 protein is one row after TCRdb ran MiXCR on the 5' RACE reads. This table holds 200,000 to 250,000 distinct CDR3 sequences, approximately 16% found once. CDR3 length equals 15 residues. V gave up 1 base and J gave up 7 bases; unmatched junction bases: 6. CDR1 and CDR2 (germline): GTSNPN, SVGIG (reference sequence). This sample was included in a study of CD8 T cells in ankylosing spondylitis. Regarding the study as a whole: Certain motif variants had earlier been reported in reactive arthritis synovial fluid and blood. The study identified a TCR beta motif of several highly homologous variants that appeared characteristic of ankylosing spondylitis blood. In ankylosing spondylitis patients, matched synovial fluid reportedly showed significant enrichment of disease-linked clones. Relatively rare in peripheral blood, disease-linked clones were also CD8+.

The V gene is TRBV30, the J gene TRBJ1-6, with 8 bases that match TRBD1. This sequence originates from a male donor with ankylosing spondylitis. Sequencing was carried out using blood, either unsorted or a sorted T cell fraction (not recorded which). CDR3 sequence: CAWSELTGVNSPLHF. CDR3 DNA: TGTGCCTGGAGTGAATTGACAGGGGTGAATTCACCCCTCCACTTT. Variable domain in full (rest from reference TRBV30 and TRBJ1-6): SQTIHQWPATLVQPVGSPLSLECTVEGTSNPNLYWYRQAAGRGLQLLFYSVGIGQISSEVPQNLSASRPQDRQFILSSKKLLLSDSGFYLCAWSELTGVNSPLHFGNGTRLTVT.